The 18 T cell receptor beta chains given below trace back to one sample, sequenced in a study of T cell responses to AZD1222 COVID-19 vaccine. Assay used: immunoSEQ multiplex PCR; TCRdb lists only in-frame clones, some missing. This table holds 40,000 to 60,000 clones, 65% to 80% found once. Sample: peripheral blood, taken on day 0 of MenACWY control vaccination. These receptors were obtained from an adult in good health.

The chain couples TRBV11-2 to TRBJ2-3; D gene uncertain. V lost 5 bases and J lost 1, with 4 bases in between. Per germline, CDR1 SGHAT and CDR2 FQNNGV. CDR3 size: 12 residues. The CDR3 sequence is CASSQGTDTQYF. CDR3 bases: TGTGCCAGCAGCCAAGGCACAGATACGCAGTATTTT.

The chain carries TRBV11-2 and TRBJ1-2, with D uncertain. The germline V and J ends were trimmed by 4 bases and 2 bases, with 17 bases remaining between them. Germline CDR1 reads SGHAT; CDR2 reads FQNNGV. The CDR3 loop spans 16 amino acids. Here the CDR3 reads CASSSPRRTLNYGYTF. CDR3 sequence (DNA): TGTGCCAGCAGCTCGCCTCGGAGAACCTTAAACTATGGCTACACCTTC.

V usage is TRBV7-9 and J usage is TRBJ2-2; 8 nucleotides agree with TRBD1. The CDR3 spans 16 residues. V lost 1 base and J lost 5; bases outside the gene matches: 6. Germline-derived CDR1 and CDR2 are SEHNR and FQNEAQ (reference sequence). The CDR3: CASSLGIGQGTGELFF. The CDR3 DNA is TGTGCCAGCAGCTTAGGGATCGGACAGGGAACCGGGGAGCTGTTTTTT. The variable domain in full, completed from reference TRBV7-9 and TRBJ2-2, reads DTGVSQNPRHKITKRGQNVTFRCDPISEHNRLYWYRQTLGQGPEFLTYFQNEAQLEKSRLLSDRFSAERPKGSFSTLEIQRTEQGDSAMYLCASSLGIGQGTGELFFGEGSRLTVL.

The chain combines TRBV2 with TRBJ2-1; tentatively, D is TRBD1 or TRBD2 (5 bases each). This CDR3 is 11 amino acids long. V was pared by 8 bases and J by 9 bases, with 11 bases between. Germline-derived CDR1 and CDR2 are SNHLY and FYNNEI. CDR3 bases: TGTGCCAGCGAGGGCAGGGTTGAGCAGTTCTTC. It codes for CASEGRVEQFF.

This rearrangement joins TRBV19 to TRBJ1-3; TRBD1 agrees at 7 bases. The CDR3 covers 15 residues. Per the germline V gene, CDR1 is LNHDA and CDR2 is SQIVND (reference sequence). V lost 10 bases to trimming and J lost 0 bases; unmatched junction nucleotides: 9. CDR3 DNA sequence: TGTGCCATTTGGGACAGCTGGTCCTCTGGAAACACCATATATTTT. Translating it yields CAIWDSWSSGNTIYF.

The chain is built from TRBV10-2 and TRBJ1-5; no clear D. V was clipped by 4 bases and J by 4 bases, with 11 bases between them. This CDR3 is built from 14 residues. From germline, CDR1 is WSHSY and CDR2 SAAADI. Written as DNA, the CDR3 is TGCGCCAGCAGTGGTGTGGGGAGTAATCAGCCCCAGCATTTT. Encoded protein: CASSGVGSNQPQHF.

To note about this clone: Other DNA sequences from this sample encode an identical CDR3 as well. In DNA, the CDR3 is TGTGCCAGCAGCCAAAAACCGGGAGGCGGGACTGAAGCTTTCTTT. Protein product: CASSQKPGGGTEAFF. V usage is TRBV3-1 (or the pseudogene TRBV3-2) and J usage is TRBJ1-1; no clear D gene. Trimming left V 2 bases short and J 5 bases short, with 15 bases between. The CDR3 sequence is 15 residues long. CDR1 and CDR2 from the germline V gene are LGHDT and YNNKEL (reference sequence).

This clone was detected only a few times. The chain joins TRBV12-3 or TRBV12-4 to TRBJ2-7; D gene unclear. There are 11 residues in the CDR3. V lost 5 bases and J 3 bases, leaving 5 bases between the germline ends. CDR3 loop: CASSVNYEQYF. The CDR3 region has the DNA TGTGCCAGCAGTGTCAACTACGAGCAGTACTTC.

The chain has TRBV5-4 and TRBJ2-2; no clear D. Germline values: CDR1 SGHNT, CDR2 YYREEE (reference sequence). CDR3 length equals 13 residues. V lost 4 bases to trimming and J lost 4 bases, with 8 bases between them. The CDR3 is CASSATATGELFF. The CDR3 DNA reads as TGTGCCAGCAGCGCGACGGCCACCGGGGAGCTGTTTTTT.

This clone was seen only a few times. The V and J genes are TRBV7-2 and TRBJ2-1; the D gene is possibly TRBD1 (5 bases). Germline V gene sequence: CDR1 SGHTA, CDR2 FQGNSA. V dropped 4 bases and J dropped 6 bases, with 13 bases sitting between them. The CDR3 is 14 amino acids. CDR3 region: CASSWQGWGNEQFF. CDR3 sequence (DNA): TGTGCCAGCAGCTGGCAGGGTTGGGGCAATGAGCAGTTCTTC.

The V call is TRBV3-1 (or the pseudogene TRBV3-2), the J call TRBJ1-1; possibly TRBD1 for D (6 bases). The CDR3 is 15 residues long. Germline values: CDR1 LGHDT, CDR2 YNNKEL (reference sequence). Trimming shortened V by 1 base and J by 5 bases, and 14 bases separated the two germline ends. For the CDR3, the DNA is TGTGCCAGCAGCCAAGGAAGGGGGGCTGGGACTGAAGCTTTCTTT. Translating gives CASSQGRGAGTEAFF.

The chain recombines TRBV6-5 with TRBJ1-5, with 9 bases that match TRBD1. This CDR3 has 15 amino acids. Germline-derived CDR1 and CDR2 are MNHEY and SVGAGI. The V segment lost 5 bases and the J segment 1 base; nucleotides outside the gene matches: 3. CDR3 sequence: CASSRQGGSNQPQHF. The CDR3 DNA follows: TGTGCCAGCAGTAGACAGGGGGGGAGCAATCAGCCCCAGCATTTT.

This chain uses TRBV15 with TRBJ2-5, with a weak D call TRBD2 (5 bases). Trimming removed 5 bases from V and 9 bases from J, with 22 bases in between. Germline loops: CDR1 LNHNV, CDR2 YYDKDF (reference sequence). The CDR3 runs 15 residues. The CDR3 DNA follows: TGTGCCACCAGCCCTCGAGGGTTTCAGCTCGGGCCCCAGTACTTC. This sequence encodes CATSPRGFQLGPQYF.

The chain combines TRBV9 with TRBJ1-3, with D tentatively TRBD1 (5 bases). In germline, CDR1 is SGDLS, CDR2 YYNGEE. The CDR3 sequence is 13 residues long. The V gene lost 4 bases and the J gene lost 2 bases, with 7 bases spanning the gap. CDR3 nucleotides: TGTGCCAGCAGCCCGGGGGCTGGAAACACCATATATTTT. It translates to CASSPGAGNTIYF.

This chain links TRBV30 with TRBJ2-2; the D gene is possibly TRBD2 (5 bases). Trimming shortened V by 0 bases and J by 6 bases, and 8 bases separated the two germline ends. This CDR3 region has 13 residues. Per the germline V gene, CDR1 is GTSNPN and CDR2 is SVGIG (reference sequence). The CDR3 sequence is CAWSVFGAGELFF. The CDR3 bases are TGTGCCTGGAGTGTGTTCGGGGCCGGGGAGCTGTTTTTT.

V and J are TRBV4-1 and TRBJ2-3; D gene unclear. Germline V CDR1 and CDR2: MGHRA, YSYEKL. The CDR3 is made up of 13 amino acids. V was pared by 4 bases and J by 6 bases, with 11 bases between. The CDR3 coding sequence is TGCGCCAGCAGCCTGCAATATAGGGATACGCAGTATTTT. Its translation: CASSLQYRDTQYF.

The gene calls are TRBV5-4 and TRBJ2-1, with 7 bases aligning to TRBD2. Unmatched junction bases numbered 5, after V lost 1 base and J lost 4 bases. CDR3 length: 15 amino acids. Germline values: CDR1 SGHNT, CDR2 YYREEE (reference sequence). CDR3 protein: CASSLWGGSYNEQFF. CDR3 DNA: TGTGCCAGCAGCTTGTGGGGCGGGAGTTACAATGAGCAGTTCTTC.

The chain uses TRBV15 and TRBJ1-1; 10 nucleotides line up with TRBD1. The CDR3 spans 14 residues. V trimming: 0 bases; J trimming: 11 bases; junction bases outside the gene matches: 6. Germline-derived CDR1 and CDR2 are LNHNV and YYDKDF (reference sequence). This CDR3 is CATSREFGTGDAFF. The CDR3 bases are TGTGCCACCAGCAGAGAATTCGGGACAGGGGATGCTTTCTTT.